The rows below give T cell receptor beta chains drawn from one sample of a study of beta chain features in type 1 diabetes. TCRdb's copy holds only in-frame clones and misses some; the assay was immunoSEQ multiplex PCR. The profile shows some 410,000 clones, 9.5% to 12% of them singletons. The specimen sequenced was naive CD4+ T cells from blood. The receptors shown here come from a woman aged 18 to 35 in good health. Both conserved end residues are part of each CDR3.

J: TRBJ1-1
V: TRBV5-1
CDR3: CASSLGLPGRTEAFF

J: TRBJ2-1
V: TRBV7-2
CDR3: CASSGNTYNEQFF

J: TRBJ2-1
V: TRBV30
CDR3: CAWSEGGRAIEQFF

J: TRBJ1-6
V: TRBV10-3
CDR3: CAISEAGTGGSPLHF

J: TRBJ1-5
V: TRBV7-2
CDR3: CASSFSGGGNQPQHF

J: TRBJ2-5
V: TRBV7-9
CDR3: CASSRQGTQETQYF

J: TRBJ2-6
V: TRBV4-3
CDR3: CASSQEGGRHSGANVLTF

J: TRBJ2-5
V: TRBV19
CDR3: CASSLRSLSQETQYF

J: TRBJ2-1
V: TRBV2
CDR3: CASSSSSYNEQFF

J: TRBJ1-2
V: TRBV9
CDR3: CASSPEDRGYYGYTF

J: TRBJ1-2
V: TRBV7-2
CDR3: CASSLEVENYGYTF

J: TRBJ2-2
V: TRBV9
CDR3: CASSVGSEVTGELFF

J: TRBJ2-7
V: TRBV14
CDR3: CASSPYTGSSYEQYF

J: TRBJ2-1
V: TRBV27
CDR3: CASSLLTSGEQFF

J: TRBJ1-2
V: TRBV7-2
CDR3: CASSPGLYYGYTF

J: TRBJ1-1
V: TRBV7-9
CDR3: CASSLSLGTGSSTEAFF

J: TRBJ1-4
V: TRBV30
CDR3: CAWQGVGEKLFF